This entry concerns a single T cell receptor beta chain. The data originate from a study of blood T cell repertoires in COVID-19. On the study more broadly: The origin of the acute and convalescent COVID-19 samples was the United States, Italy and Spain. The analysed material was cDNA or gDNA that came from T cells, B-cell-depleted T cells, or PBMCs.

Per the authors' pipeline: Reference gene primer amplification gave estimated nucleated cell counts. Produced via immunoSEQ multiplex PCR; TCRdb's table is partial and in-frame only. The V and J calls and the clone size are those of that table, but D and trimming were determined from the DNA. The table has 18,000 or so clones, 70% to 90% seen once. The germline CDR1 and CDR2 sequences are MNHEY and SVGAGI. Trimming took 4 bases from V and 0 from J, leaving 6 bases between them. The length of the CDR3 is 14 residues. The sequence was obtained from a man aged 35-49 years with active COVID-19. The specimen sequenced was peripheral blood. The chain has TRBV6-5 and TRBJ1-4, with TRBD1 as a possible D gene (6 bases). CDR3 loop: CASSWTATNEKLFF. The DNA for the CDR3 is TGTGCCAGCAGTTGGACAGCAACTAATGAAAAACTGTTTTTT.